The 17 T cell receptor beta chains given below trace back to one sample, sequenced in a study of T cells in Graves' hyperthyroidism and ophthalmopathy. Authors of the study amplified TCR beta CDR3 regions from RNA transcripts. The TCR CDR3 was amplified in a first-round RT-PCR using the HTBI primer set. Using its own MiXCR run on the multiplex PCR reads, TCRdb lists one record per CDR3 protein. The repertoire has about 700,000 distinct CDR3 sequences, 45% of them found once; the top ten carry about 7.2%. Sequenced material: peripheral blood or thyroid tissue (not recorded which). Source of these receptors: an adult man with Graves' disease, either hyperthyroidism or ophthalmopathy (not recorded which).

The table lists this clonotype with a few counts. The gene calls are TRBV7-8 and TRBJ2-7; 7 bases are shared with TRBD2. Looked up from germline, CDR1 is SGHVS and CDR2 is FQNEAQ. V shed 5 bases and J 3 bases; nucleotides not matched to a gene: 7. The CDR3 covers 14 residues. This chain's CDR3 is CASSPPGLYYEQYF. The CDR3 coding sequence is TGTGCCAGCAGCCCCCCGGGACTATACTACGAGCAGTACTTC.

This clonotype appeared many times. The CDR3 spells CASRPDRGNEKLFF. CDR3 nucleotide sequence: TGTGCCAGCAGACCCGACAGGGGCAATGAAAAACTGTTTTTT. The rearrangement links TRBV2 to TRBJ1-4; 8 bases are shared with TRBD1. V dropped 6 bases and J dropped 5; count of bases not matched to a gene: 5. There are 14 residues in the CDR3. In germline, CDR1 is SNHLY, CDR2 FYNNEI.

The chain is built from TRBV4-3 and TRBJ2-6; D unclear. From germline, CDR1 is LGHNA and CDR2 YSLEER. Trimming removed 3 bases from V and 4 bases from J, with 10 bases in between. This CDR3 region has 15 residues. CDR3 loop: CASSQPSAGANVLTF. DNA for the CDR3: TGCGCCAGCAGCCAGCCCTCTGCGGGGGCCAACGTCCTGACTTTC.

This rearrangement joins TRBV29-1 to TRBJ1-1; D unresolved. CDR1 SQVTM and CDR2 ANQGSEA come from the germline V gene. The CDR3 runs 9 residues. Trimming stripped 6 bases from V and 11 bases from J, with 10 bases between. CDR3 in amino acids: CSVGSSAFF. The CDR3 DNA sequence: TGCAGCGTCGGGTCCTCGGCTTTCTTT.

This clonotype was seen a handful of times. The chain carries TRBV12-3 or TRBV12-4 and TRBJ1-4; perhaps TRBD1 as D (5 bases). The germline V and J ends were trimmed by 1 base and 8 bases, with 8 bases remaining between them. The CDR3 sequence is 13 residues long. This chain's CDR3 is CASSLGEGEKLFF. For the CDR3, the DNA is TGTGCCAGCAGTTTAGGAGAGGGGGAAAAACTGTTTTTT.

V usage is TRBV2 and J usage is TRBJ1-1, with D unclear. V was shortened by 7 bases and J by 3 bases, with 15 bases between the two germline ends. This CDR3 comprises 14 residues. Germline V gene data show CDR1 as SNHLY and CDR2 as FYNNEI. The CDR3 region is CASNRDVGYTEAFF. The CDR3 coding sequence is TGTGCCAGCAACCGAGACGTTGGGTACACTGAAGCTTTCTTT.

Ten or more counts support this clonotype. CDR3 region: CASRAGQGNQPQHF. As DNA, the CDR3 is TGTGCCAGCAGGGCGGGACAGGGGAATCAGCCCCAGCATTTT. The chain employs TRBV7-2 and TRBJ1-5, with 10 bases that match TRBD1. Germline loops: CDR1 SGHTA, CDR2 FQGNSA. The V segment lost 6 bases and the J segment 4 bases; nucleotides outside the gene matches: 3. The CDR3 is made up of 14 amino acids.

This clonotype showed up just once. A read error may explain this, as a much larger clone is one base away. The J gene is TRBJ2-5, the V gene TRBV29-1, with 7 bases fitting TRBD1. The CDR3 covers 13 residues. Germline lookup yields CDR1 SQVTM and CDR2 ANQGSEA. Losses at the gene ends were 6 bases for V and 8 bases for J; bases not matched to a gene: 12. Here the CDR3 reads CSVGTAARVTQYF. The CDR3 bases are TGCAGCGTCGGGACAGCCGCCCGGGTAACCCAGTACTTC.

The V and J genes are TRBV9 and TRBJ2-7; 12 bases are a match to TRBD1. The germline V gene encodes CDR1 SGDLS and CDR2 YYNGEE. The CDR3 totals 14 residues. The junction had 3 bases not matched to a gene; V was cut back by 3 bases and J by 5 bases. The CDR3 loop is CASSAGQGANEQYF. Here the CDR3 DNA reads TGTGCCAGCAGCGCGGGACAGGGGGCTAACGAGCAGTACTTC.

The CDR3 region has the DNA TGTGCCAGCAGCCCAGATGGCGGGGGGCCCCCCCAAGAGACCCAGTACTTC. Residues: CASSPDGGGPPQETQYF. The chain employs TRBV7-2 and TRBJ2-5, with TRBD2 identical over 8 bases. Germline V CDR1 and CDR2: SGHTA, FQGNSA. V gave up 5 bases and J gave up 1 base; unmatched junction bases: 12. This CDR3 contains 17 residues.

The table lists this clonotype with a few counts. The V gene is TRBV25-1, the J gene TRBJ1-2, with 10 nucleotides matching TRBD1. V shed 5 bases and J 8 bases; nucleotides not matched to a gene: 5. Germline CDR1 MGHDK, CDR2 SYGVNS. The CDR3 spans 13 residues. DNA for the CDR3: TGTGCCAGCAGTTCGACAGGGGGCAGGGGCTACACCTTC. Protein product: CASSSTGGRGYTF.

This clonotype was picked up a small number of times. The gene calls are TRBV19 and TRBJ1-2, with D possibly being TRBD1 (5 bases). Germline loops: CDR1 LNHDA, CDR2 SQIVND (reference sequence). Trimming took off 9 bases at V and 4 bases at J, with 18 bases between the two ends. The CDR3 is 14 residues long. This CDR3 reads CASNGDSSFYGYTF. CDR3 nucleotides: TGTGCCAGCAACGGTGACAGTTCCTTCTATGGCTACACCTTC.

The rearrangement links TRBV10-3 to TRBJ1-2; D uncertain. Germline loops: CDR1 ENHRY, CDR2 SYGVKD. This CDR3 is 11 amino acids long. V was trimmed by 11 bases and J by 4 bases, leaving 11 bases between them. The CDR3 DNA follows: TGTGCCTGGAGGCGAGTCTATGGCTACACCTTC. This translates into CAWRRVYGYTF.

The chain employs TRBV20-1 and TRBJ1-1; no firm D call. Germline V gene sequence: CDR1 DFQATT, CDR2 SNEGSKA (reference sequence). This CDR3 has 10 residues. Deletions cut 3 bases from V and 6 bases from J, with 5 bases between. Here the CDR3 reads CSASTAEAFF. Written as DNA, the CDR3 is TGCAGTGCTAGTACGGCTGAAGCTTTCTTT.

The J gene is TRBJ1-3, the V gene TRBV12-3 or TRBV12-4; TRBD1 matches 11 bases. CDR3 size: 17 residues. The J segment lost 4 bases and the V segment lost 2 bases, leaving 7 bases of the junction unmatched. The DNA for the CDR3 is TGTGCCAGCAGTTTACTAGGACAGGGGGCGCGAGGAAACACCATATATTTT. It codes for CASSLLGQGARGNTIYF.

V and J are TRBV7-6 and TRBJ2-7; D remains ambiguous. The germline V gene encodes CDR1 SGHVS and CDR2 FNYEAQ. V was pared by 4 bases and J by 3 bases, with 13 bases between. CDR3 size: 14 residues. CDR3 sequence reads: CASSSSTAFYEQYF. CDR3 coding DNA: TGTGCCAGCAGCTCCTCTACAGCATTCTACGAGCAGTACTTC.

The CDR3: CASSPQTRDRGAFF. CDR3 DNA: TGTGCCAGCAGCCCGCAAACCCGGGACAGGGGAGCTTTCTTT. The V gene is TRBV11-2, the J gene TRBJ1-1, with 10 bases fitting TRBD1. The CDR3 is 14 residues long. Trimming took 5 bases from V and 10 from J; bases not matched to a gene: 10. Germline CDR1 and CDR2: SGHAT and FQNNGV.